This T cell receptor beta chain was recorded in a study of OX40 agonist ivuxolimab in advanced cancers. About the research overall: Prior checkpoint blockade (anti-PD-1, anti-PD-L1 or anti-CTLA-4) was permitted; under 50% had it.

This clone was counted once. Its antigen is not known. The method was immunoSEQ multiplex PCR; TCRdb's version includes in-frame clones alone and lacks a portion of them. The sample contains 70,000 or so clones, 80% to 95% of which appear only once. Regarding the study as a whole: Clonal expansion was seen in CD4+ and CD8+ blood T cells by week 6 at 0.1 to 3.0 mg/kg.

The TCR originated in an adult with an advanced solid tumor such as melanoma, head and neck, liver or kidney cancer. The sequences come from CD4+ or CD8+ T cells sorted from blood, collected in a trial of the OX40 agonist ivuxolimab.

The CDR3 spells CASSQGPSSTDTQYF. CDR3 in DNA: TGCGCCAGCAGCCAAGGGCCGTCTAGCACAGATACGCAGTATTTT. V is TRBV4-3 and J is TRBJ2-3; the D is unclear. The CDR3 loop spans 15 amino acids. Germline V lookup: CDR1 LGHNA, CDR2 YSLEER. Trimming stripped 1 base from V and 0 bases from J, with 8 bases between.